Detailed here is one T cell receptor beta chain. Its cognate antigen is unknown. This sample stems from a study of cytomegalovirus exposure and HLA in healthy donors. Study-wide points: Later analysis identified a missense DCLRE1C variant that was linked to TCR beta V- and J-gene trimming. Most subjects' HLA-A and HLA-B alleles were reportedly predicted from TCR beta sequences. Across donors, sequencing depth was assumed by presence/absence analyses to be roughly uniform.

PCR was performed using 60 Vbeta and 13 Jbeta primers. TCRdb keeps only in-frame clones here, not all; method: immunoSEQ multiplex PCR. In the table there are roughly 70,000 clones, around 78% of which are singletons. The CDR3 has 13 amino acids. The V and J ends lost 6 bases and 3 bases respectively, with 13 bases between them. Germline V CDR1 and CDR2: SGHDT, YYEEEE. The chain uses TRBV5-6 and TRBJ2-7; tentative D call: TRBD1 (6 bases). The source is a middle-aged man in good health and CMV-seronegative. Sequenced input: PBMCs. This CDR3 reads CASTLRQDYEQYF. The DNA of the CDR3 is TGTGCCAGCACCCTTAGACAGGACTACGAGCAGTACTTC.